The source of this T cell receptor beta chain is a study of blood T cell repertoires in COVID-19. Turning to the study itself: COVID-19 samples, acute and convalescent, were from the United States, Italy and Spain.

V was cut by 2 bases and J by 11 bases, with 16 bases left in between. Germline CDR1 LGHDT, CDR2 YNNKEL (reference sequence). This CDR3 spans 13 amino acids. In the original processing: Estimated nucleated cell counts came from reference gene primer amplification. This table comes from immunoSEQ multiplex PCR, and its TCRdb copy is limited to in-frame clones, with some not included. That table is the source of V, J and clone size, and D and trimming were worked out from the DNA. The table includes 200,000 to 300,000 clones, roughly 80% detected once. This sequence was found in a woman older than 75 with acute or convalescent COVID-19. The material sequenced was peripheral blood. The V gene is TRBV3-1 (or the pseudogene TRBV3-2), the J gene TRBJ2-7, with D perhaps TRBD2 (6 bases). CDR3 sequence: CASSQSSEGWKYF. The CDR3 DNA follows: TGTGCCAGCAGCCAATCGTCGGAGGGCTGGAAGTACTTC.